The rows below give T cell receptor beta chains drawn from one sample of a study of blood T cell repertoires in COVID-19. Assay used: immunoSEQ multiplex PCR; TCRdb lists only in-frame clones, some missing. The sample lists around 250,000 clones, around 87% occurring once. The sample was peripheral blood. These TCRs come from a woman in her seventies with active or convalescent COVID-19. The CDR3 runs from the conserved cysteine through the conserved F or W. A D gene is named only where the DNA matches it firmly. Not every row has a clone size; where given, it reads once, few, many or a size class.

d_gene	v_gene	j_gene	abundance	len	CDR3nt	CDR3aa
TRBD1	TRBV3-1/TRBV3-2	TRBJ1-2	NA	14	TGTGCCAGCAGCCCTACAGGGGAGAGCTATGGCTACACCTTC	CASSPTGESYGYTF
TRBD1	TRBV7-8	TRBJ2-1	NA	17	TGTGCCAGCAGCCCTGTTTTTCTCCGAGGACAGGGCAATGAGCAGTTCTTC	CASSPVFLRGQGNEQFF
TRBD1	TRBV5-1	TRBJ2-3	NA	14	TGCGCCAGCAGCTGGAGGGACAGGTCAGATACGCAGTATTTT	CASSWRDRSDTQYF
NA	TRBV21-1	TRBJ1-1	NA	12	TGTGCCAGCAGCCCGACGGGGGGAGAAGCTTTCTTT	CASSPTGGEAFF
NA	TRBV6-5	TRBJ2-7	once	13	TGTGCCAGCAGAACCCGAGGCACCTACGAGCAGTACTTC	CASRTRGTYEQYF
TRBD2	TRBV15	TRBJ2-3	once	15	TGTGCCACCAGCAGGGGACTAGCGGCCACAGATACGCAGTATTTT	CATSRGLAATDTQYF
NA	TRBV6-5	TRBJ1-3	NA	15	TGTGCCAGCAGTTCCCTTCTAACCTCTGGAAACACCATATATTTT	CASSSLLTSGNTIYF
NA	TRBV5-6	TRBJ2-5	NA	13	TGTGCCAGCAGTTCAGGCCCCCGAGAGACCCAGTACTTC	CASSSGPRETQYF
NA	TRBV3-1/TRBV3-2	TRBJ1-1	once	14	TGTGCCAGCAGTGTCAGGGGCCCCAACACTGAAGCTTTCTTT	CASSVRGPNTEAFF
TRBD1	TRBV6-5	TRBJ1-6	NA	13	TGTGCCAGCCTCCCAGGGGGTTTTTCACCCCTCCACTTT	CASLPGGFSPLHF
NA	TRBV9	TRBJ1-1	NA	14	TGTGCCAGCAGCGTAGAGGGGGACGGGACTGAAGCTTTCTTT	CASSVEGDGTEAFF
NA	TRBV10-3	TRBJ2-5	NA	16	TGTGCCATCAGTGAGGCGAGGATAGCGAAACAAGAGACCCAGTACTTC	CAISEARIAKQETQYF
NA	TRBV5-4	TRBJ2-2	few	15	TGTGCCAGCAGCTTGATGGGGGCGACCACCGGGGAGCTGTTTTTT	CASSLMGATTGELFF
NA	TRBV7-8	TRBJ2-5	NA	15	TGTGCCAGCAGCTCGGGACTCTCGTACCAAGAGACCCAGTACTTC	CASSSGLSYQETQYF
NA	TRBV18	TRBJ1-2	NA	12	TGTGCCAGCTCACCTTTCGACTATGGCTACACCTTC	CASSPFDYGYTF
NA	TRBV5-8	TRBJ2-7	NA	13	TGTGCCAGCAGCTTTCAGGGGCACTACGAGCAGTACTTC	CASSFQGHYEQYF
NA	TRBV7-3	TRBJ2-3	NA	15	TGTGCCAGCAGCTTCACGGGGGTGTCAGCAGATACGCAGTATTTT	CASSFTGVSADTQYF
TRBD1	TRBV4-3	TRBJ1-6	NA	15	TGCGCCAGCAGGGAGGGGGCTACTTATAATTCACCCCTCCACTTT	CASREGATYNSPLHF
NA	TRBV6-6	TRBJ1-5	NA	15	TGTGCCAGCAGTTACGGTGGGCTTAGCAATCAGCCCCAGCATTTT	CASSYGGLSNQPQHF
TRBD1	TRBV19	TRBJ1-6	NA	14	TGTGCCAGTACTGTGACAGGGAAAGGTTCACCCCTCCACTTT	CASTVTGKGSPLHF
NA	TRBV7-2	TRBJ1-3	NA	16	TGTGCCACGGCGGAGGCAGCCCTTTTCTCTGGAAACACCATATATTTT	CATAEAALFSGNTIYF
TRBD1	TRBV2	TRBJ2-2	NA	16	TGTGCCAGCAGGGGAGCCGGGACAGTTAACACCGGGGAGCTGTTTTTT	CASRGAGTVNTGELFF
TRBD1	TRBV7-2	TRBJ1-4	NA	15	TGTGCCAGCAGCTCTCCAGGGGGGACTAATGAAAAACTGTTTTTT	CASSSPGGTNEKLFF
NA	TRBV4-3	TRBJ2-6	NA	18	TGCGCCAGCAGCCTAGTGGGGGGTTCGGGATCTGGGGCCAACGTCCTGACTTTC	CASSLVGGSGSGANVLTF
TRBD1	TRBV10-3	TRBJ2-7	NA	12	TGTGCCATCGGGACAGGGGTCTACGAGCAGTACTTC	CAIGTGVYEQYF
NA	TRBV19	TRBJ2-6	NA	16	TGTGCCAGTAAAGGATCAGCCGGGGCTGGGGCCAACGTCCTGACTTTC	CASKGSAGAGANVLTF
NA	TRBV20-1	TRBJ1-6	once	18	TGCAGTGCTAGTGAGGTGGGTGACCCCAGAGGAAATAATTCACCCCTCCACTTT	CSASEVGDPRGNNSPLHF
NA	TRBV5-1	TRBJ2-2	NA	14	TGCGCCAGCAGCTTGGCTACCAACACCGGGGAGCTGTTTTTT	CASSLATNTGELFF
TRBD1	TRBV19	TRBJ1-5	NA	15	TGTGCCAGTAGCACCCCGGGACAGGGGACCCAGCCCCAGCATTTT	CASSTPGQGTQPQHF
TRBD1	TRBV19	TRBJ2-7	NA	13	TGTGCCAGTAGCCGGGACAGGAACTACGAGCAGTACTTC	CASSRDRNYEQYF
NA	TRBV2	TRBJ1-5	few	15	TGTGCCAGCAGTTCACAGGGTGTATTGGGTCAGCCCCAGCATTTT	CASSSQGVLGQPQHF
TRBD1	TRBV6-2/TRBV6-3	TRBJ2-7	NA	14	TGTGCCAGCAGTTCCGGACAGGTATCCTACGAGCAGTACTTC	CASSSGQVSYEQYF
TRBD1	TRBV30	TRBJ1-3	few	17	TGTGCCTGGAGTACGACGGACAGGGGGCAGTCTGGAAACACCATATATTTT	CAWSTTDRGQSGNTIYF
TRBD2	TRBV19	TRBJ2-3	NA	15	TGTGCCAGTAGTATAGGTTCTAGCGGGCTGGGTACGCAGTATTTT	CASSIGSSGLGTQYF
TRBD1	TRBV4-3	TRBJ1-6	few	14	TGCGCCAGCAGCCAAGGACAGGGGAATTCACCCCTCCACTTT	CASSQGQGNSPLHF
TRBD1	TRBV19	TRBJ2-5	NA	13	TGTGCCAGTAGAGGGACAGGCCAAGAGACCCAGTACTTC	CASRGTGQETQYF